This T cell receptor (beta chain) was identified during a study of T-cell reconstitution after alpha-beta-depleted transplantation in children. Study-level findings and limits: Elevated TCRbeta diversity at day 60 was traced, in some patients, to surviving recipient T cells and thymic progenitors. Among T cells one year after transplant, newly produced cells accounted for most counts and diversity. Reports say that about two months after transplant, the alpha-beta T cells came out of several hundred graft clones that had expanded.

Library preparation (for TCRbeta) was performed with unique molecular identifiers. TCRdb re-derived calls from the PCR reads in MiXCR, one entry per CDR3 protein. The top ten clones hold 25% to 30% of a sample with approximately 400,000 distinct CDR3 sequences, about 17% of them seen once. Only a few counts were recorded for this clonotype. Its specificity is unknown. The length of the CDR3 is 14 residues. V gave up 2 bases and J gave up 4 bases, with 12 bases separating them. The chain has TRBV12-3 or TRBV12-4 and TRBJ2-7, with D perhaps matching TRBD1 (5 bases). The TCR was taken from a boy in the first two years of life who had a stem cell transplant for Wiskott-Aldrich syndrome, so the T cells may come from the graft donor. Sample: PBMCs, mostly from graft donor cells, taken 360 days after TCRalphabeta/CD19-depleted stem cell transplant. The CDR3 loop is CASSLFGHLYEQYF. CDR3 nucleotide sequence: TGTGCCAGCAGTTTATTCGGACACTTATACGAGCAGTACTTC.